One and the same sample provided the 28 T cell receptor beta chains below, sequenced in a study of Ad26.COV2.S vaccination and SARS-CoV-2 variants. Treatment here: about 20 received Ad26.COV2.S at low or high dose, single or two shots; about 5 received placebo; per-sample allocation not given. Vaccine and placebo recipients were sampled on day 63 after the first injection. Sequenced by immunoSEQ multiplex PCR; TCRdb stores in-frame clones only, minus some. The sample records around 420,000 clones, over 75% being singletons. The sample was peripheral blood, taken in a trial of Ad26.COV2.S vaccine versus placebo. These TCRs come from a person between 18 and 65 years old who received the Ad26.COV2.S COVID-19 vaccine or a placebo.

In this sample, this clone turned up a few times. This chain links TRBV12-3 or TRBV12-4 with TRBJ2-2; the D is unclear. The CDR3 extends over 12 amino acids. Trimming left V 3 bases short and J 8 bases short, with 7 bases between. The DNA for the CDR3 is TGTGCCAGCAGTTTTGTGTGGGGGGAGCTGTTTTTT. This translates into CASSFVWGELFF.

Only a few counts were recorded for this clone. The V call is TRBV5-5, the J call TRBJ1-1; D remains ambiguous. The CDR3 has 14 residues. V was clipped by 3 bases and J by 6 bases, with 15 bases between them. The V gene's germline CDR1 is SGHKS and CDR2 YYEKEE (reference sequence). The DNA for the CDR3 is TGTGCCAGCAGCTCCCAGGTAGGGAAGGCTGAAGCTTTCTTT. Protein sequence: CASSSQVGKAEAFF.

The chain combines TRBV30 with TRBJ1-2; no clear D gene. The length of the CDR3 is 14 residues. The germline V gene encodes CDR1 GTSNPN and CDR2 SVGIG (reference sequence). The V and J ends lost 3 bases and 0 bases respectively, with 11 bases between them. The DNA for the CDR3 is TGTGCCTGGAGGGGAGACGTAGCTAACTATGGCTACACCTTC. Residues: CAWRGDVANYGYTF.

This sequence joins TRBV28 and TRBJ2-5; tentative D call: TRBD1 (6 bases). Per the germline V gene, CDR1 is MDHEN and CDR2 is SYDVKM. The CDR3 totals 15 residues. V was cut by 7 bases and J by 5 bases, with 20 bases left in between. The CDR3 DNA reads as TGTGCCAGCAAGCAAACAAAGGGTGGACAGGAGACCCAGTACTTC. Residues: CASKQTKGGQETQYF.

The gene calls are TRBV11-2 and TRBJ2-2; D may be TRBD2 (5 bases). Germline assignment: CDR1 SGHAT and CDR2 FQNNGV. V was trimmed by 5 bases and J by 5 bases, leaving 9 bases between them. This CDR3 has 13 residues. The CDR3 loop is CASSGTGTGELFF. DNA for the CDR3: TGTGCCAGCAGCGGCACGGGGACCGGGGAGCTGTTTTTT.

This clone was found a few times. The rearrangement uses TRBV4-1 and TRBJ2-7; TRBD2 aligns across 8 bases. The length of the CDR3 is 15 residues. V lost 0 bases and J lost 5; bases outside the gene matches: 6. Germline loops: CDR1 MGHRA, CDR2 YSYEKL. CDR3 protein: CASSQDLAGIDEQYF. CDR3 DNA sequence: TGCGCCAGCAGCCAAGATCTAGCGGGCATCGACGAGCAGTACTTC.

This clone has more than one count but fewer than ten. This sequence joins TRBV10-3 and TRBJ2-2, with TRBD2 identical over 10 bases. V lost 9 bases and J lost 0; bases outside the gene matches: 7. The CDR3 covers 16 residues. Germline V gene lookup returns CDR1 ENHRY and CDR2 SYGVKD. CDR3 region: CAISPGLATNTGELFF. CDR3 in DNA: TGTGCCATTTCTCCGGGACTAGCGACGAACACCGGGGAGCTGTTTTTT.

This chain connects TRBV7-2 to TRBJ2-7; a possible D gene is TRBD2 (5 bases). Germline lookup yields CDR1 SGHTA and CDR2 FQGNSA. The CDR3 is made up of 14 amino acids. The ends were cut back, 5 bases at V and 0 bases at J, with 11 bases in the middle. The CDR3, as DNA: TGTGCCAGCAGCCCCGAGCGGAACTCCTACGAGCAGTACTTC. Protein product: CASSPERNSYEQYF. Together with reference TRBV7-2 and TRBJ2-7, the CDR3 gives the full variable domain: GAGVSQSPSNKVTEKGKDVELRCDPISGHTALYWYRQSLGQGLEFLIYFQGNSAPDKSGLPSDRFSAERTGGSVSTLTIQRTQQEDSAVYLCASSPERNSYEQYFGPGTRLTVT.

The chain joins TRBV7-8 to TRBJ1-4, with TRBD1 matching 10 bases. Unmatched junction bases numbered 7, after V lost 4 bases and J lost 8 bases. The germline V gene encodes CDR1 SGHVS and CDR2 FQNEAQ. The CDR3 has 15 residues. The CDR3 DNA reads as TGTGCCAGCAGCTCGCCGGACAGGGGGACCGAAAAACTGTTTTTT. Its protein is CASSSPDRGTEKLFF.

The chain uses TRBV5-4 and TRBJ2-3; 9 bases match TRBD2. This CDR3 comprises 14 residues. The V and J ends lost 7 bases and 4 bases, in that order; junction bases with no gene match: 7. Germline values: CDR1 SGHNT, CDR2 YYREEE (reference sequence). DNA for the CDR3: TGTGCCAGCTCCAGGCGGGGGGGCGCAGATACGCAGTATTTT. Its translation is CASSRRGGADTQYF. The entire variable domain, with the rest obtained from reference TRBV5-4 and TRBJ2-3, is as follows: ETGVTQSPTHLIKTRGQQVTLRCSSQSGHNTVSWYQQALGQGPQFIFQYYREEENGRGNFPPRFSGLQFPNYSSELNVNALELDDSALYLCASSRRGGADTQYFGPGTRLTVL.

The chain couples TRBV4-3 to TRBJ2-6; D remains unclear. CDR1 LGHNA and CDR2 YSLEER come from the germline V gene. V lost 3 bases and J lost 0, with 3 bases in between. There are 14 residues in the CDR3. CDR3 sequence: CASSHGSGANVLTF. As DNA, the CDR3 is TGCGCCAGCAGCCATGGCTCTGGGGCCAACGTCCTGACTTTC.

The table lists this clone with a count of one. This rearrangement joins TRBV7-2 to TRBJ1-6; D is undetermined. V gave up 2 bases and J gave up 8 bases, with 19 bases separating them. CDR3 length: 17 amino acids. The germline gives CDR1 SGHTA, CDR2 FQGNSA. The CDR3 is CASSLSTGGIGYSPLHF. The CDR3 nucleotides are TGTGCCAGCAGCTTATCCACCGGAGGCATAGGGTATTCACCCCTCCACTTT.

The chain couples TRBV6-1 to TRBJ1-4, with 11 bases identical to TRBD1. CDR1 is MNHNS, CDR2 SASEGT, per germline. J lost 7 bases, V lost 1 base, and 5 bases had no gene match. This CDR3 is 16 amino acids long. The CDR3 is CASSEDFGTGGEKLFF. The DNA for the CDR3 is TGTGCCAGCAGTGAAGATTTTGGGACAGGGGGTGAAAAACTGTTTTTT.

V and J are TRBV6-5 and TRBJ1-4; D remains unclear. V lost 2 bases to trimming and J lost 2 bases, with 12 bases between them. This CDR3 comprises 16 residues. Germline V gene data show CDR1 as MNHEY and CDR2 as SVGAGI. The chain's CDR3 is CASSYGRGPTNEKLFF. The DNA for the CDR3 is TGTGCCAGCAGTTACGGGCGCGGACCGACTAATGAAAAACTGTTTTTT.

This sequence joins TRBV19 and TRBJ1-6, with D hard to call. The CDR3 covers 14 residues. V was shortened by 6 bases and J by 7 bases, with 13 bases between the two germline ends. Germline V gives CDR1 LNHDA, CDR2 SQIVND (reference sequence). CDR3 sequence reads: CASSPVSGNSPLHF. The CDR3 DNA follows: TGTGCCAGTAGCCCCGTTAGCGGGAATTCACCCCTCCACTTT.

This chain connects TRBV7-6 to TRBJ2-7; TRBD2 matches 8 bases. The CDR3 consists of 14 residues. V lost 5 bases and J lost 0; bases outside the gene matches: 3. Germline V gene lookup returns CDR1 SGHVS and CDR2 FNYEAQ. The DNA for the CDR3 is TGTGCCAGCAGCGGGGGACTAGACTCCTACGAGCAGTACTTC. Its translation is CASSGGLDSYEQYF.

The rearrangement joins TRBV7-9 to TRBJ2-7, with D hard to call. Trimming removed 2 bases from V and 3 bases from J, with 14 bases in between. The CDR3 has 15 amino acids. Per the germline V gene, CDR1 is SEHNR and CDR2 is FQNEAQ (reference sequence). The CDR3 spells CASSLWTDGVYEQYF. Written as DNA, the CDR3 is TGTGCCAGCAGCTTATGGACCGACGGAGTCTACGAGCAGTACTTC.

The genes are TRBV6-4 and TRBJ2-3; D is ambiguous. Trimming stripped 3 bases from V and 3 bases from J, with 13 bases between. Per the germline V gene, CDR1 is MRHNA and CDR2 is SNTAGT. The length of the CDR3 is 15 residues. The CDR3 region is CASSENWMGTDTQYF. DNA of the CDR3: TGTGCCAGCAGTGAAAATTGGATGGGGACAGATACGCAGTATTTT.

The genes are TRBV19 and TRBJ2-4; 8 bases align to TRBD1. Germline CDR1 reads LNHDA; CDR2 reads SQIVND (reference sequence). The CDR3 length is 14 residues. The trim removed 4 bases at V and 6 bases at J, leaving 5 bases unmatched. CDR3 in DNA: TGTGCCAGTAGTACAGGGGGCAATGGAAACATTCAGTACTTC. This translates into CASSTGGNGNIQYF.

The chain combines TRBV27 with TRBJ2-3; D possibly corresponds to TRBD2 (5 bases). The germline V gene has CDR1 MNHEY and CDR2 SMNVEV (reference sequence). The CDR3 is 13 residues long. Trimming left V 3 bases short and J 9 bases short, with 13 bases between. CDR3 in amino acids: CASSLDSLGTQYF. CDR3 in DNA: TGTGCCAGCAGTTTGGACTCCCTAGGGACGCAGTATTTT.

V usage is TRBV5-1 and J usage is TRBJ2-3; D might be TRBD2 (6 bases). The length of the CDR3 is 17 residues. With 6 bases removed from V and 1 base from J, the gap between germline ends came to 21 bases. Germline values: CDR1 SGHRS, CDR2 YFSETQ. The CDR3 nucleotides read TGCGCCAGCACGGGTCTGGCCCGGGACTCCCGCACAGATACGCAGTATTTT. Its protein product is CASTGLARDSRTDTQYF.

The genes are TRBV19 and TRBJ2-7, with D possibly TRBD1 on 5 matching bases. This CDR3 comprises 14 residues. Deletions cut 5 bases from V and 6 bases from J, with 17 bases between. Germline V gene sequence: CDR1 LNHDA, CDR2 SQIVND (reference sequence). In DNA form, the CDR3 reads TGTGCCAGTAGTGAGCAGGGAAGCGCACTCGAGCAGTACTTC. This codes for CASSEQGSALEQYF.

This clone was observed a few times. The V call is TRBV7-9, the J call TRBJ1-1; 7 nucleotides agree with TRBD1. V trimming: 5 bases; J trimming: 8 bases; junction bases outside the gene matches: 14. The CDR3 runs 15 residues. The germline V gene encodes CDR1 SEHNR and CDR2 FQNEAQ (reference sequence). CDR3 in DNA: TGTGCCAGCAGCCCCTCAGGGGGTGAACGGTTGGAAGCTTTCTTT. It translates to CASSPSGGERLEAFF.

The V gene is TRBV18, the J gene TRBJ2-7, with a possible D match to TRBD2 (5 bases). CDR3 length: 14 amino acids. Trimming left V 3 bases short and J 4 bases short, with 13 bases between. Per germline, CDR1 KGHSH and CDR2 LQKENI. The CDR3: CASSPGVSPYEQYF. The DNA of the CDR3 is TGTGCCAGCTCACCCGGGGTGTCCCCTTACGAGCAGTACTTC.

This sequence joins TRBV15 and TRBJ2-1, with D perhaps TRBD2 (6 bases). Germline-derived CDR1 and CDR2 are LNHNV and YYDKDF (reference sequence). This CDR3 is built from 15 residues. Trimming took 0 bases from V and 5 from J, leaving 11 bases between them. The CDR3 DNA is TGTGCCACCAGCAGAGATCCGGGGACTCACAATGAGCAGTTCTTC. Translated, it gives CATSRDPGTHNEQFF.

As to this clone: The conserved phenylalanine or tryptophan normally closing the CDR3 is absent here, so this likely arose from a read error. No DNA is shown, since the ends of the CDR3 on it are uncertain; the CDR3 is the one TCRdb lists. The chain combines TRBV28 with TRBJ1-4; TRBD1 is the table's D call and was not checked against the DNA. Germline V lookup: CDR1 MDHEN, CDR2 SYDVKM. The CDR3 region is 13 residues in length, termini included. The CDR3 protein is CASSQGQGVPLLR.

The chain joins TRBV7-8 to TRBJ2-7; weak D call: TRBD1 (5 bases). Trimming removed 1 base at V and 3 bases at J, with 10 bases between. The CDR3 loop spans 14 amino acids. Germline V gene lookup returns CDR1 SGHVS and CDR2 FQNEAQ. The CDR3 nucleotides are TGTGCCAGCAGCTTAGAATCAGGGCACTACGAGCAGTACTTC. Translated, it gives CASSLESGHYEQYF.

The chain joins TRBV6-2 or TRBV6-3 to TRBJ1-1, with D hard to call. V was pared by 4 bases and J by 6 bases, with 27 bases between. Germline loops: CDR1 MNHEY, CDR2 SVGEGT. The CDR3 is 18 amino acids. In nucleotides, the CDR3 is TGTGCCAGCAGTTTACCGGGCCTCTCCGCCAGGCGTAAGGCTGAAGCTTTCTTT. This codes for CASSLPGLSARRKAEAFF.